Following are 18 T cell receptor beta chains from one sample sequenced in a study of molecular identifiers for immune sequencing clone quantification. TCRdb processed the PCR reads anew with MiXCR; each CDR3 protein has one entry. The table includes about 320,000 distinct CDR3 sequences, roughly a fifth detected once. The sample was naive CD8+ T cells from blood, with Jurkat cell RNA spiked in. Subset: FACS-sorted CD8+CD4-CCR7+CD45RA+ naive T cells. These receptors all come from a human donor in good health. Some libraries in this study had Jurkat cell RNA spiked in.

In its sample, this clonotype was seen a few times. The chain is built from TRBV30 and TRBJ2-3; TRBD1 is a possible D gene (6 bases). Germline lookup yields CDR1 GTSNPN and CDR2 SVGIG (reference sequence). V lost 8 bases, J lost 5 bases, and 14 bases lay in between. The CDR3 totals 12 residues. CDR3 nucleotide sequence: TGTGCCCAGGACAGAGAAAGAGATACGCAGTATTTT. It specifies CAQDRERDTQYF.

With respect to this clonotype: This may arise from a read error, as a much more abundant clone is one base away. This chain joins TRBV20-1 and TRBJ2-3, with D unresolved. The CDR3 length is 12 residues. V shed 3 bases and J shed 6 bases, with 10 bases lying between them. Germline CDR1 reads DFQATT; CDR2 reads SNEGSKA (reference sequence). The CDR3 coding sequence is TGCAGTGCTAGCAGGTTCGGGGATACGCAGTATTTT. It translates to CSASRFGDTQYF.

The rearrangement joins TRBV9 to TRBJ1-3, with 7 bases that match TRBD1. Trimming took 3 bases from V and 0 from J; bases not matched to a gene: 6. Germline V CDR1 and CDR2: SGDLS, YYNGEE. The CDR3 contains 16 residues. The CDR3 nucleotides are TGTGCCAGCAGCGGGACAGGATTCGACTCTGGAAACACCATATATTTT. Protein: CASSGTGFDSGNTIYF.

This clonotype has a count of ten or more. The chain joins TRBV30 to TRBJ2-3; maybe TRBD2 (5 bases). Germline values: CDR1 GTSNPN, CDR2 SVGIG (reference sequence). The V end was cut by 4 bases, the J end by 5 bases, with 13 bases between. This CDR3 spans 13 amino acids. The CDR3 spells CAWTEDWKDTQYF. The CDR3 DNA reads TGTGCCTGGACCGAGGACTGGAAAGATACGCAGTATTTT.

Details on this clonotype: This clone may be a read error of a much larger clone one base away. The chain links TRBV7-9 to TRBJ2-7, with a tentative D call TRBD1 (6 bases). The CDR3 sequence is 14 residues long. The germline CDR1 and CDR2 sequences are SEHNR and FQNEAQ (reference sequence). V gave up 8 bases and J gave up 4 bases, with 18 bases separating them. CDR3: CASGPRRQGYEQYF. In DNA, the CDR3 is TGTGCCAGCGGCCCCCGGCGGCAGGGGTACGAGCAGTACTTC. Full variable domain (remainder filled in from reference TRBV7-9 and TRBJ2-7): DTGVSQNPRHKITKRGQNVTFRCDPISEHNRLYWYRQTLGQGPEFLTYFQNEAQLEKSRLLSDRFSAERPKGSFSTLEIQRTEQGDSAMYLCASGPRRQGYEQYFGPGTRLTVT.

This clonotype was detected many times. This chain connects TRBV7-2 to TRBJ2-5; a possible D gene is TRBD2 (5 bases). Trimming shortened V by 8 bases and J by 1 base, and 29 bases separated the two germline ends. This CDR3 is built from 19 residues. Germline lookup yields CDR1 SGHTA and CDR2 FQGNSA. The CDR3 reads CASEDAERGSHHIQETQYF. The CDR3 coding sequence is TGTGCCAGCGAAGATGCAGAGCGAGGGTCCCATCACATCCAAGAGACCCAGTACTTC.

This clonotype was seen repeatedly, ten times or more. The chain combines TRBV15 with TRBJ1-5; D is uncertain. The germline CDR1 and CDR2 sequences are LNHNV and YYDKDF (reference sequence). V was shortened by 0 bases and J by 5 bases, with 2 bases between the two germline ends. There are 12 residues in the CDR3. CDR3 sequence: CATSREDQPQHF. DNA of the CDR3: TGTGCCACCAGCAGAGAGGATCAGCCCCAGCATTTT.

In its sample, this clonotype was seen a few times. The chain joins TRBV19 to TRBJ2-2, with D hard to call. The germline gives CDR1 LNHDA, CDR2 SQIVND (reference sequence). The CDR3 runs 15 residues. Trimming removed 3 bases from V and 4 bases from J, with 12 bases in between. CDR3 DNA sequence: TGTGCCAGTAGTATGGCCGGAAGAGCCACCGGGGAGCTGTTTTTT. Its protein product is CASSMAGRATGELFF.

V gene TRBV4-3 combines with J gene TRBJ2-7, with 7 nucleotides matching TRBD1. V shed 0 bases, J shed 3 bases, and the junction held 8 bases outside the gene matches. This CDR3 has 16 amino acids. Germline lookup yields CDR1 LGHNA and CDR2 YSLEER. CDR3 loop: CASSQDRGGSGYEQYF. The CDR3, as DNA: TGCGCCAGCAGCCAAGATAGAGGGGGCTCGGGCTACGAGCAGTACTTC.

This chain connects TRBV9 to TRBJ2-7; TRBD2 agrees at 7 bases. V was pared by 0 bases and J by 4 bases, with 4 bases of the junction left unmatched. Germline V gene sequence: CDR1 SGDLS, CDR2 YYNGEE. This CDR3 has 14 amino acids. CDR3 sequence: CASSVEGLPYEQYF. The CDR3 region has the DNA TGTGCCAGCAGCGTAGAGGGACTACCTTACGAGCAGTACTTC.

This clonotype has more than one count but fewer than ten. The J gene is TRBJ1-1, the V gene TRBV20-1; 8 nucleotides match TRBD1. The CDR3 has 14 amino acids. With 6 bases clipped from V and 3 bases from J, the junction kept 9 bases outside the gene matches. From germline, CDR1 is DFQATT and CDR2 SNEGSKA (reference sequence). The DNA of the CDR3 is TGCAGTGCAAGACAACAGGGGGAGTACACTGAAGCTTTCTTT. Protein sequence: CSARQQGEYTEAFF.

About this clonotype: A much larger clonotype is one base distant, so this may be a read error. V and J are TRBV9 and TRBJ1-3, with no clear D. The CDR3 is 13 amino acids. CDR1 SGDLS and CDR2 YYNGEE come from the germline V gene. CDR3 sequence reads: CASGVGSGNTIYF. CDR3 sequence (DNA): TGTGCCAGCGGCGTAGGCTCTGGAAACACCATATATTTT.

There are many counts of this clonotype. This sequence joins TRBV24-1 and TRBJ2-3, with 10 bases matching TRBD2. The length of the CDR3 is 18 residues. CDR1 and CDR2 (germline): KGHDR, SFDVKD. With V trimmed by 4 bases and J by 2 bases, 11 bases remained unmatched. CDR3 coding DNA: TGTGCCACCAGTGACGTCGCCGGGACTAGCGAAAACACAGATACGCAGTATTTT. Amino acids: CATSDVAGTSENTDTQYF.

The chain recombines TRBV30 with TRBJ2-7; 11 positions agree with TRBD2. The trim removed 5 bases at V and 3 bases at J, leaving 6 bases unmatched. CDR1 and CDR2 (germline): GTSNPN, SVGIG (reference sequence). The CDR3 runs 14 residues. In DNA, the CDR3 is TGTGCCTGGTCGGGACTAGCGGTTTACTACGAGCAGTACTTC. Translation: CAWSGLAVYYEQYF.

This clonotype was seen ten or more times. The chain joins TRBV12-3 or TRBV12-4 to TRBJ2-3, with a possible D match to TRBD1 (6 bases). CDR3 size: 15 residues. The ends were cut back, 6 bases at V and 2 bases at J, with 15 bases in the middle. The CDR3 DNA reads as TGTGCCAGCAGGTCCCGACAGGCAAACACAGATACGCAGTATTTT. Its protein is CASRSRQANTDTQYF.

This clonotype occurred many times. The chain is built from TRBV7-8 and TRBJ1-6, with no clear D. Germline CDR1 and CDR2: SGHVS and FQNEAQ. The V and J ends lost 3 bases and 6 bases respectively, with 9 bases between them. This CDR3 is built from 14 residues. The CDR3 coding sequence is TGTGCCAGCAGCTTCCTCGAACGTAATTCACCCCTCCACTTT. Amino acid sequence: CASSFLERNSPLHF. The variable domain in full, completed from reference TRBV7-8 and TRBJ1-6, reads GAGVSQSPRYKVAKRGQDVALRCDPISGHVSLFWYQQALGQGPEFLTYFQNEAQLDKSGLPSDRFFAERPEGSVSTLKIQRTQQEDSAVYLCASSFLERNSPLHFGNGTRLTVT.

This clonotype has at least ten counts. The V gene is TRBV7-8, the J gene TRBJ1-1; 7 bases line up with TRBD1. The germline V gene encodes CDR1 SGHVS and CDR2 FQNEAQ. V trimming: 6 bases; J trimming: 0 bases; junction bases outside the gene matches: 10. The CDR3 totals 16 residues. CDR3 sequence: CASRGREQGMNTEAFF. The DNA for the CDR3 is TGTGCCAGCAGAGGCAGGGAACAGGGGATGAACACTGAAGCTTTCTTT.

At least ten counts were recorded for this clonotype. This chain joins TRBV27 and TRBJ2-3, with TRBD2 identical over 10 bases. The CDR3 covers 15 residues. Germline-derived CDR1 and CDR2 are MNHEY and SMNVEV (reference sequence). Trimming removed 7 bases from V and 4 bases from J; junction bases left unmatched: 8. In DNA form, the CDR3 reads TGTGCCAGCACAATAGCGGGAGGTTTCCCAGATACGCAGTATTTT. It is translated as CASTIAGGFPDTQYF.